This T cell receptor (beta chain) was captured in a study of blood T cell repertoires in COVID-19. As for the study in general: Samples of COVID-19 (acute and convalescent) were obtained from the United States, Italy and Spain. T cells, B-cell-depleted T cells, or PBMCs supplied cDNA or gDNA.

Per the original methods: Using reference gene primer amplification, nucleated cell counts were estimated. Repertoires were generated with immunoSEQ multiplex PCR, while TCRdb's copy carries only in-frame clones and drops some. The D gene and trimming were derived from the DNA, and the V and J assignments and clone size from that table. The sample includes 43,000 or so clones, 90% to 95% of them seen just once. The CDR3 sequence is 15 residues long. Source material: peripheral blood. This sequence was found in a human donor in a cohort sampled during active COVID-19. The chain links TRBV21-1 to TRBJ1-2. TRBV21-1 is shown as a pseudogene. In nucleotides, the CDR3 is TGTGCCAGCAGCAAATGCCGGGGTCCAGGCTATGGCTACACCTTC. It specifies CASSKCRGPGYGYTF.